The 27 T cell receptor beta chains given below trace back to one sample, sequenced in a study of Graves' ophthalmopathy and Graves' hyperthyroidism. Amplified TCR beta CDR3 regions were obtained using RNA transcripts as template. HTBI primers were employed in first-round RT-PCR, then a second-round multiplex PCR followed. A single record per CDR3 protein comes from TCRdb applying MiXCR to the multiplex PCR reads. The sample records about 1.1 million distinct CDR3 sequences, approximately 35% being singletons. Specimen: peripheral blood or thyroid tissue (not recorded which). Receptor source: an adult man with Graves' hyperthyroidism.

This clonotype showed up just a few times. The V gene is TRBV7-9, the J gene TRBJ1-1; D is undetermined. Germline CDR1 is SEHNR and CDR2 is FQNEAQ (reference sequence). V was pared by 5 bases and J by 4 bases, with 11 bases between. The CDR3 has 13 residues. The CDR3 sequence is CASSPGVSTEAFF. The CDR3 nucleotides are TGTGCCAGCAGCCCGGGTGTGAGCACTGAAGCTTTCTTT.

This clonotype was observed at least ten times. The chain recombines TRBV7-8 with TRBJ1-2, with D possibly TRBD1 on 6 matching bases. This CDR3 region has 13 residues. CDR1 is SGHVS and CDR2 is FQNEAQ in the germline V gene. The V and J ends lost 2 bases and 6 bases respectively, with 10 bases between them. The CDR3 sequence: CASSLNRVNGYTF. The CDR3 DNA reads TGTGCCAGCAGCTTAAACAGGGTGAATGGCTACACCTTC. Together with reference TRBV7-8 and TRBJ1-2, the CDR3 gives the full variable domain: GAGVSQSPRYKVAKRGQDVALRCDPISGHVSLFWYQQALGQGPEFLTYFQNEAQLDKSGLPSDRFFAERPEGSVSTLKIQRTQQEDSAVYLCASSLNRVNGYTFGSGTRLTVV.

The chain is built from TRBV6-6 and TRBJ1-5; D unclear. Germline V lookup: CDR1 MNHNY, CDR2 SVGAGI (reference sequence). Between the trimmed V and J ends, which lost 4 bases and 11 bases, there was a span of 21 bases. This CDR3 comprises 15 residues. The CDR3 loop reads CASSSRTTIPGAQHF. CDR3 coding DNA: TGTGCCAGCAGTTCCCGGACGACGATACCTGGGGCCCAGCATTTT.

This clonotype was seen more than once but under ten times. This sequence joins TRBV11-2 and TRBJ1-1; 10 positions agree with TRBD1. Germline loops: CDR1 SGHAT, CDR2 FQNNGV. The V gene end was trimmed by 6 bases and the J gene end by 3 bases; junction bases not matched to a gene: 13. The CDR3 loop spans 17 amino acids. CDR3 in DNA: TGTGCCAGCAGACCACCCGGGACAGGGGACATTCACACTGAAGCTTTCTTT. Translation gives CASRPPGTGDIHTEAFF.

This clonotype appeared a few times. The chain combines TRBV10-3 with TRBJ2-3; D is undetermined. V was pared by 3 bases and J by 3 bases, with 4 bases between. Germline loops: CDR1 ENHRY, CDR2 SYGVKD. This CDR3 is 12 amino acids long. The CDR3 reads CAISDSTDTQYF. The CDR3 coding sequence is TGTGCCATCAGTGACAGTACAGATACGCAGTATTTT.

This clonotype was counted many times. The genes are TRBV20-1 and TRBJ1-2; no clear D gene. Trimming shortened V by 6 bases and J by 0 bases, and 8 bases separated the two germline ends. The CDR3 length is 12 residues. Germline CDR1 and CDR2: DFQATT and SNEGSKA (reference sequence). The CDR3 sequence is CSALRPNYGYTF. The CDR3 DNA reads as TGCAGTGCACTCCGTCCTAACTATGGCTACACCTTC.

CDR3: CASSPGTSGAYQETQYF. The CDR3 bases are TGTGCCAGCAGCCCAGGGACTAGCGGGGCGTACCAAGAGACCCAGTACTTC. V and J are TRBV12-3 or TRBV12-4 and TRBJ2-5, with TRBD2 matching 13 bases. This CDR3 contains 17 residues. J lost 0 bases, V lost 6 bases, and 7 bases had no gene match.

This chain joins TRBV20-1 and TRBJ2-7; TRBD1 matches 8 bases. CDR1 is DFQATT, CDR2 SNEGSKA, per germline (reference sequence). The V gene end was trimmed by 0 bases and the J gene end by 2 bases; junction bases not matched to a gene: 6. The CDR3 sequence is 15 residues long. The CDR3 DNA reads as TGCAGTGCTAGAGATCGGGGGACAGGCACCTACGAGCAGTACTTC. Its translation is CSARDRGTGTYEQYF.

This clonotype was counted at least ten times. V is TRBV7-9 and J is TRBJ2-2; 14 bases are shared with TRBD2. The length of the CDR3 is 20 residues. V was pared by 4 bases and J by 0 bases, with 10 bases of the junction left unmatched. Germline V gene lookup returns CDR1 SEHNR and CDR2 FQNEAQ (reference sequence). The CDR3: CASSSPPGLAGVPNTGELFF. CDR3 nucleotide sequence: TGTGCCAGCAGCTCACCTCCGGGACTAGCGGGAGTCCCGAACACCGGGGAGCTGTTTTTT. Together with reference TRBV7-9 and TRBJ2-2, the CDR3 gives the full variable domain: DTGVSQNPRHKITKRGQNVTFRCDPISEHNRLYWYRQTLGQGPEFLTYFQNEAQLEKSRLLSDRFSAERPKGSFSTLEIQRTEQGDSAMYLCASSSPPGLAGVPNTGELFFGEGSRLTVL.

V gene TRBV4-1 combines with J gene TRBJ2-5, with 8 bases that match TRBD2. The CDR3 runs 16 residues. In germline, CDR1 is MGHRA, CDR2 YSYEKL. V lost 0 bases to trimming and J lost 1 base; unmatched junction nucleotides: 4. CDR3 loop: CASSQDSGIVQETQYF. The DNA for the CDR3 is TGCGCCAGCAGCCAAGATAGCGGGATTGTCCAAGAGACCCAGTACTTC.

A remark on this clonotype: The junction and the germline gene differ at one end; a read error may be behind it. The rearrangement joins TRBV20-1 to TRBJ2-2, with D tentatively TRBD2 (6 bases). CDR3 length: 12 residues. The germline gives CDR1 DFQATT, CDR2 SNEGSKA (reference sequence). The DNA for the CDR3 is TGCAGTGCGCTTGGGGTGTCCAGGGAGGTGTTTTTT. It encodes CSALGVSREVFF.

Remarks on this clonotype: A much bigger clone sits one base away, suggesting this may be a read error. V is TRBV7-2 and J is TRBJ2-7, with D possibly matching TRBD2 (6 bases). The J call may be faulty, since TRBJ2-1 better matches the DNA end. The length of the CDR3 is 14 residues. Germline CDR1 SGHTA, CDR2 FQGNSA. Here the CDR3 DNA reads TGTGCCAGCACCCAGCCGGGGGACCTCTACGAGCAGTTCTTC. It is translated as CASTQPGDLYEQFF.

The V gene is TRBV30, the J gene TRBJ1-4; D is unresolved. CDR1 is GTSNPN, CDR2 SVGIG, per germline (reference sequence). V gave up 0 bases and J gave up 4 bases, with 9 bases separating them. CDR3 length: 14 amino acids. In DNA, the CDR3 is TGTGCCTGGAGTGTTAGAGGGTTTAATGAAAAACTGTTTTTT. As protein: CAWSVRGFNEKLFF.

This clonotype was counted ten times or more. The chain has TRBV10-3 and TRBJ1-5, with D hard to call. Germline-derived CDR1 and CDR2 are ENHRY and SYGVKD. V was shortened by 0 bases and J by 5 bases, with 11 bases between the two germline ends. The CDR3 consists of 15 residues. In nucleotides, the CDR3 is TGTGCCATCAGTGAGTCCCGACGGGGTGATCAGCCCCAGCATTTT. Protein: CAISESRRGDQPQHF.

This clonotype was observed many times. The CDR3 loop is CANHEIHPGTGGAGTEAFF. CDR3 bases: TGTGCCAACCACGAAATCCACCCCGGGACAGGGGGCGCGGGCACTGAAGCTTTCTTT. V and J are TRBV7-9 and TRBJ1-1; the match to TRBD1 covers 12 bases. The V gene end was trimmed by 10 bases and the J gene end by 4 bases; junction bases not matched to a gene: 22. CDR1 and CDR2 (germline): SEHNR, FQNEAQ (reference sequence). The CDR3 covers 19 residues.

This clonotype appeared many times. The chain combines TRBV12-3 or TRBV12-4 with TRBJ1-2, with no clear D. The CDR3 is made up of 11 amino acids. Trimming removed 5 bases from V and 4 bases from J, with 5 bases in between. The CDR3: CASSASYGYTF. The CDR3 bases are TGTGCCAGCAGTGCTTCCTATGGCTACACCTTC.

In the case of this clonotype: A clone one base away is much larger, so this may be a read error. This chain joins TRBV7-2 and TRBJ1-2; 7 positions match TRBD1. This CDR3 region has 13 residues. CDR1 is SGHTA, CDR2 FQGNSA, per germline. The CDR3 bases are TGTGTCAGCAGGACGACAGGGACCTATGGCTACACCTTC. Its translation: CVSRTTGTYGYTF. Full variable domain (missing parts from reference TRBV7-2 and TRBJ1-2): GAGVSQSPSNKVTEKGKDVELRCDPISGHTALYWYRQSLGQGLEFLIYFQGNSAPDKSGLPSDRFSAERTGGSVSTLTIQRTQQEDSAVYLCVSRTTGTYGYTFGSGTRLTVV.

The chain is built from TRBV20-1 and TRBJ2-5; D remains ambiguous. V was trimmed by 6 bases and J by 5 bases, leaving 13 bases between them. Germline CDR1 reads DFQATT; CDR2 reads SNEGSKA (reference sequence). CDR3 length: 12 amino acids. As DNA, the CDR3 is TGCAGTGCCTCCCTCCCTATTGAGACCCAGTACTTC. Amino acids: CSASLPIETQYF.

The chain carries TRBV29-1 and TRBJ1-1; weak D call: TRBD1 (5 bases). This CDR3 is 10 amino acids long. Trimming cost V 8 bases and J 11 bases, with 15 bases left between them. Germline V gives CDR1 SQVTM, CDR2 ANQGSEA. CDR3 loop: CSSHRDGAFF. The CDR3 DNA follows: TGCAGCAGCCACCGGGACGGCGCTTTCTTT.

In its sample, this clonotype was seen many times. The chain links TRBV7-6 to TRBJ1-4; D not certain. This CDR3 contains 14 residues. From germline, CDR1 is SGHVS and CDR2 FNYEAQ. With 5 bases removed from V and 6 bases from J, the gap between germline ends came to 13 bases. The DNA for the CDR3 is TGTGCCAGCAGCCCGACCGAGACCCATGAAAAACTGTTTTTT. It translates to CASSPTETHEKLFF.

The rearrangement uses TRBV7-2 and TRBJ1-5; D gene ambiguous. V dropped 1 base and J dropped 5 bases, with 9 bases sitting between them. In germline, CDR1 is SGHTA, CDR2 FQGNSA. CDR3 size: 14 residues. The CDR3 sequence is CASSLGSQHQPQHF. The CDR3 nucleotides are TGTGCCAGCAGCTTAGGCTCCCAGCATCAGCCCCAGCATTTT.

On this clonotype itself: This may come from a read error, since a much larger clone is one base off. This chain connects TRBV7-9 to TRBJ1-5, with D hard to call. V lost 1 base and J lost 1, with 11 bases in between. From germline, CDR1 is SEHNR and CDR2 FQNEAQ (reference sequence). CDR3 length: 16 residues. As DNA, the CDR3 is TGTGCCAGCAGCTTAGGCACCCAGAAGAGCAATCAGCCCCAGCATTTT. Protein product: CASSLGTQKSNQPQHF. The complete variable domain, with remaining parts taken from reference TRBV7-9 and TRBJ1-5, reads DTGVSQNPRHKITKRGQNVTFRCDPISEHNRLYWYRQTLGQGPEFLTYFQNEAQLEKSRLLSDRFSAERPKGSFSTLEIQRTEQGDSAMYLCASSLGTQKSNQPQHFGDGTRLSIL.

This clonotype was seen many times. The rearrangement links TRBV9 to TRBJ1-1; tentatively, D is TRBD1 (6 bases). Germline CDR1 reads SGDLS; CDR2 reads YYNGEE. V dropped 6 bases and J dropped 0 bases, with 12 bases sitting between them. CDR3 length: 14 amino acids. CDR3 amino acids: CASNTQGLNTEAFF. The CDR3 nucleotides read TGTGCCAGCAACACACAGGGTTTGAACACTGAAGCTTTCTTT.

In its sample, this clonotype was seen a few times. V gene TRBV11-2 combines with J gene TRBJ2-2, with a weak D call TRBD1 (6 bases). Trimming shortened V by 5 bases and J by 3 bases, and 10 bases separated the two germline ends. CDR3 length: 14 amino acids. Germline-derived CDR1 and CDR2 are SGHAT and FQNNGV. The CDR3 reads CASSPDRYTGELFF. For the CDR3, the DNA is TGTGCCAGCAGCCCGGACAGATACACCGGGGAGCTGTTTTTT. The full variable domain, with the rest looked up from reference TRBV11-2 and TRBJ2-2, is EAGVAQSPRYKIIEKRQSVAFWCNPISGHATLYWYQQILGQGPKLLIQFQNNGVVDDSQLPKDRFSAERLKGVDSTLKIQPAKLEDSAVYLCASSPDRYTGELFFGEGSRLTVL.

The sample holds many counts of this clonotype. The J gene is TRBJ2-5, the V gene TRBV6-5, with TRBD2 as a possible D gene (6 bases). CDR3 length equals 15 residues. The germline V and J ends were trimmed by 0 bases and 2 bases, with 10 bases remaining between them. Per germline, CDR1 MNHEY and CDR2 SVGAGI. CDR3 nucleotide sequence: TGTGCCAGCAGTTACTCGACGGGGGAGCAAGAGACCCAGTACTTC. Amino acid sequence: CASSYSTGEQETQYF.

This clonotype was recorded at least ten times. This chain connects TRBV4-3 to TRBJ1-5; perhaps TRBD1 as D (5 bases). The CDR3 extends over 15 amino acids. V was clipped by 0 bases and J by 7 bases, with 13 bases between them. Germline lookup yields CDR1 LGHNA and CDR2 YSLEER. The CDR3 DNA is TGCGCCAGCAGCCAAGAGATTGGGGCGAGCCAGCCCCAGCATTTT. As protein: CASSQEIGASQPQHF.

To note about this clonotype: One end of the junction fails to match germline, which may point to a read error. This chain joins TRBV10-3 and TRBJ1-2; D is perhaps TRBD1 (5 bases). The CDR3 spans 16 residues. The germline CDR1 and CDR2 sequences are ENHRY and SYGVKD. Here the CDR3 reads CASSYRQAGHNYGYTF. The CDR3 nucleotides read TGTGCCAGCAGTTACCGTCAGGCGGGGCATAACTATGGCTACACCTTC.